This T cell receptor beta chain was sequenced during a study of cytomegalovirus exposure and HLA in healthy donors. It was with 60 Vbeta and 13 Jbeta primers that the PCR ran. Repertoires were generated with immunoSEQ multiplex PCR, while TCRdb's copy carries only in-frame clones and drops some. Here the sample spans roughly 130,000 clones, approximately 80% being singletons. The specimen sequenced was PBMCs. This receptor was obtained from a young woman in good health and CMV-seropositive.

CDR3 region: CATIDSTYEQYF. The CDR3 DNA follows: TGTGCCACCATAGACAGCACCTACGAGCAGTACTTC. The chain recombines TRBV19 with TRBJ2-7; D may be TRBD1 (5 bases). The CDR3 extends over 12 amino acids. Germline CDR1 and CDR2: LNHDA and SQIVND (reference sequence). Deletions cut 10 bases from V and 2 bases from J, with 12 bases between.